This TCR beta chain was recorded in a study of blood T cell repertoires in COVID-19. Across the whole study: COVID-19 samples from acute and convalescent phases originated in the United States, Italy and Spain. Sources were T cells, B-cell-depleted T cells, or PBMCs; the material itself was cDNA or gDNA.

The sample holds one count of this clone. Germline lookup yields CDR1 SGDLS and CDR2 YYNGEE. The CDR3 covers 17 residues. J lost 7 bases, V lost 4 bases, and 10 bases had no gene match. Data came from immunoSEQ multiplex PCR; TCRdb stores just in-frame clones and leaves some out. The sample lists about 35,000 clones, 80% to 90% occurring once. This sequence joins TRBV9 and TRBJ2-4, with 14 nucleotides matching TRBD2. This clonotype was sampled from a woman in her seventies with active COVID-19. Sequencing was performed on peripheral blood. The CDR3 loop is CASSLGLAGGRMNIQYF. As DNA, the CDR3 is TGTGCCAGCAGCCTCGGACTAGCGGGGGGCCGGATGAACATTCAGTACTTC.